This is a list of T cell receptor beta chains from one sample in a study of blood T cell repertoires in COVID-19. Here immunoSEQ multiplex PCR was the method, and the copy in TCRdb shows in-frame clones only, minus some. The repertoire consists of roughly 51,000 clones, with about nine tenths occurring once and the leading ten covering about 5.1%. The sample consisted of peripheral blood. These receptors all come from a man in his 70s with acute or convalescent COVID-19. The CDR3 runs from the conserved cysteine through the conserved F or W. The D gene is left open where the match is weak. Not all rows give a size; the values are once, few, many and, for expanded clones, a class.

TRBV18,-,-,TRBJ2-3,CASSPGVLSTDTQYF,TGTGCCAGCTCACCTGGAGTTCTTAGCACAGATACGCAGTATTTT
TRBV25-1,-,TRBD1,TRBJ1-6,CASSPPGTGGNSPLHF,TGTGCCAGCAGTCCCCCGGGGACAGGGGGCAATTCACCCCTCCACTTT
TRBV15,-,TRBD2,TRBJ2-7,CATSRALYGGSSYEQYF,TGTGCCACCAGCAGAGCGCTCTACGGGGGGAGCTCCTACGAGCAGTACTTC
TRBV28,-,TRBD1,TRBJ1-2,CASSSTGVGYGYTF,TGTGCCAGCAGTTCGACAGGGGTTGGCTATGGCTACACCTTC
TRBV9,-,-,TRBJ2-2,CASSVDSNTGELFF,TGTGCCAGCAGCGTAGACTCCAACACCGGGGAGCTGTTTTTT
TRBV6-6,-,TRBD1,TRBJ1-3,CASSPRTGSSSGNTIYF,TGTGCCAGCAGTCCCCGGACAGGGTCCAGCTCTGGAAACACCATATATTTT
TRBV12-3/TRBV12-4,-,-,TRBJ1-1,CASSLRVGTEAFF,TGTGCCAGCAGTTTGAGGGTGGGGACTGAAGCTTTCTTT
TRBV7-3,-,TRBD2,TRBJ2-3,CASSLGTSGFGGDTQYF,TGTGCCAGCAGCTTAGGGACTAGCGGGTTCGGTGGAGATACGCAGTATTTT
TRBV4-3,-,-,TRBJ2-7,CASSQDLVSQGITYEQYF,TGCGCCAGCAGCCAAGATCTCGTGTCACAGGGAATCACCTACGAGCAGTACTTC
TRBV5-4,-,-,TRBJ1-2,CASSLNLLANYGYTF,TGTGCCAGCAGCTTGAATTTGCTAGCTAACTATGGCTACACCTTC
TRBV2,-,-,TRBJ1-4,CASSLNRATNEKLFF,TGTGCCAGCAGTCTAAACAGAGCAACTAATGAAAAACTGTTTTTT
TRBV18,-,-,TRBJ1-3,CASSPAPRSGNTIYF,TGTGCCAGCTCACCAGCTCCGCGCTCTGGAAACACCATATATTTT
TRBV5-6,once,-,TRBJ2-2,CASSLGGPNSGELFF,TGTGCCAGCAGCCTCGGAGGGCCGAACTCCGGGGAGCTGTTTTTT
TRBV5-4,-,-,TRBJ2-2,CASSTSTGELFF,TGTGCCAGCAGTACAAGCACCGGGGAGCTGTTTTTT
TRBV7-3,once,-,TRBJ2-7,CASSLGGAAYEQYF,TGTGCCAGCAGCTTAGGCGGGGCGGCCTACGAGCAGTACTTC
TRBV6-5,-,TRBD1,TRBJ1-6,CASTAGGRSSPLHF,TGTGCCAGCACCGCAGGGGGCCGGAGTTCACCCCTCCACTTT
TRBV6-1,once,TRBD2,TRBJ2-1,CASSEASGGSYNEQFF,TGTGCCAGCAGTGAAGCATCGGGGGGCTCCTACAATGAGCAGTTCTTC
TRBV29-1,-,TRBD1,TRBJ2-7,CSVGGTAYEQYF,TGCAGCGTTGGAGGGACAGCTTACGAGCAGTACTTC
TRBV2,-,-,TRBJ1-1,CASTSPRGTEAFF,TGTGCCAGCACCTCCCCTCGGGGGACTGAAGCTTTCTTT
TRBV6-5,-,-,TRBJ1-4,CASSYSTGQGYEKLFF,TGTGCCAGCAGTTACTCGACCGGGCAGGGGTATGAAAAACTGTTTTTT
TRBV6-5,-,-,TRBJ1-2,CATSQSYGYTF,TGTGCCACATCACAGAGCTATGGCTACACCTTC
TRBV6-5,-,TRBD1,TRBJ2-7,CASRATGGIVYF,TGTGCCAGCAGGGCGACAGGGGGCATTGTGTACTTC
TRBV18,-,-,TRBJ1-6,CASSRVKESSSYNSPLHF,TGTGCCAGCTCGAGGGTGAAAGAGAGCAGCTCCTATAATTCACCCCTCCACTTT
TRBV20-1,-,TRBD1,TRBJ1-4,CSATGGTGLFF,TGCAGTGCTACCGGGGGGACAGGTTTGTTTTTT
TRBV29-1,-,-,TRBJ1-3,CSVAGGSQGGNTIYF,TGCAGCGTTGCGGGAGGGTCGCAAGGTGGAAACACCATATATTTT
TRBV7-2,-,-,TRBJ1-1,CASSGGTMNTEAFF,TGTGCCAGCAGCGGAGGGACGATGAACACTGAAGCTTTCTTT
TRBV6-5,-,-,TRBJ2-5,CASSYDGGRKTQYF,TGTGCCAGCAGTTATGATGGGGGGAGAAAGACCCAGTACTTC
TRBV19,-,TRBD2,TRBJ2-7,CASSDSEGRGTMYEQYF,TGTGCCAGTAGTGACTCGGAGGGGAGGGGTACTATGTACGAGCAGTACTTC
TRBV28,-,-,TRBJ2-1,CASSLMAGAPEQFF,TGTGCCAGCAGTTTAATGGCGGGGGCCCCTGAGCAGTTCTTC
TRBV24-1,-,TRBD1,TRBJ2-5,CATSDSEGQGKETQYF,TGTGCCACCAGTGATTCGGAGGGACAGGGGAAAGAGACCCAGTACTTC
TRBV7-9,-,-,TRBJ1-2,CASMRGENYGYTF,TGTGCCAGCATGCGGGGCGAGAACTATGGCTACACCTTC